This passage covers 10 T cell receptor beta chains from one sample sequenced in a study of identical twins. Using its own MiXCR run on the 5' RACE reads, TCRdb lists one record per CDR3 protein. The data show 600,000 to 700,000 distinct CDR3 sequences, approximately 21% seen once. Another study also made use of these data, one on T cells expressing NK-cell markers.

The sample was PBMCs. The receptor source for this set is a woman under 30 in good health.

This sequence joins TRBV6-6 and TRBJ2-7; a possible D gene is TRBD1 (6 bases). Germline V CDR1 and CDR2: MNHNY, SVGAGI (reference sequence). Between the trimmed V and J ends, which lost 7 bases and 2 bases, there was a span of 9 bases. This CDR3 has 12 amino acids. The CDR3 sequence is CASTDSAYEQYF. For the CDR3, the DNA is TGTGCCAGCACGGACAGTGCCTACGAGCAGTACTTC.

The chain uses TRBV7-9 and TRBJ2-3; 7 bases align to TRBD1. Per germline, CDR1 SEHNR and CDR2 FQNEAQ (reference sequence). With 5 bases clipped from V and 0 bases from J, the junction kept 5 bases outside the gene matches. The CDR3 is 15 residues long. This chain's CDR3 is CASSRGQASTDTQYF. CDR3 sequence (DNA): TGTGCCAGCAGCCGAGGACAGGCGAGCACAGATACGCAGTATTTT.

This clonotype was picked up a small number of times. The rearrangement joins TRBV7-6 to TRBJ2-5; D not certain. The CDR3 has 15 residues. Per germline, CDR1 SGHVS and CDR2 FNYEAQ. Trimming stripped 1 base from V and 7 bases from J, with 16 bases between. The CDR3, as DNA: TGTGCCAGCAGCTTAGTCTCCGGGTTCCCGGGGACCCAGTACTTC. Its protein is CASSLVSGFPGTQYF.

The sample holds a few counts of this clonotype. This sequence joins TRBV12-3 or TRBV12-4 and TRBJ2-7; D not certain. The CDR3 runs to 13 residues. V gave up 5 bases and J gave up 3 bases, with 11 bases separating them. Here the CDR3 reads CASSPTGFYEQYF. The CDR3, as DNA: TGTGCCAGCAGTCCGACTGGTTTCTACGAGCAGTACTTC.

The sample holds a few counts of this clonotype. This chain links TRBV15 with TRBJ1-2; D gene unclear. Trimming shortened V by 0 bases and J by 6 bases, and 14 bases separated the two germline ends. This CDR3 region has 15 residues. From germline, CDR1 is LNHNV and CDR2 YYDKDF (reference sequence). CDR3 sequence: CATSRDKLGWNGYTF. CDR3 DNA sequence: TGTGCCACCAGCAGAGATAAATTGGGGTGGAATGGCTACACCTTC.

This rearrangement joins TRBV29-1 to TRBJ2-1; 12 bases agree with TRBD2. CDR1 is SQVTM and CDR2 is ANQGSEA in the germline V gene. J lost 6 bases, V lost 4 bases, and 4 bases had no gene match. This CDR3 contains 14 residues. CDR3 DNA sequence: TGCAGCGTTGGACTAGCGGGAGTGAGCAATGAGCAGTTCTTC. Its translation: CSVGLAGVSNEQFF.

This clonotype was seen a few times. The V call is TRBV4-1, the J call TRBJ2-1, with TRBD2 identical over 10 bases. Trimming cost V 1 base and J 5 bases; bases outside gene matches: 17. Germline V CDR1 and CDR2: MGHRA, YSYEKL. CDR3 size: 20 residues. For the CDR3, the DNA is TGCGCCAGCAGCCAAGGGGGGTTAGCGGGAGGTCACACGGGAAACAATGAGCAGTTCTTC. Translated: CASSQGGLAGGHTGNNEQFF.

This chain connects TRBV7-3 to TRBJ2-7; weak D call: TRBD2 (5 bases). CDR3 size: 13 residues. In germline, CDR1 is SGHTA, CDR2 FQGTGA. The germline V and J ends were trimmed by 3 bases and 5 bases, with 11 bases remaining between them. CDR3 sequence: CASSFQAGDEQYF. CDR3 DNA: TGTGCCAGCAGCTTCCAAGCCGGGGACGAGCAGTACTTC.

V usage is TRBV20-1 and J usage is TRBJ2-7; TRBD2 matches 7 bases. With V trimmed by 5 bases and J by 9 bases, 10 bases remained unmatched. There are 12 residues in the CDR3. CDR1 DFQATT and CDR2 SNEGSKA come from the germline V gene (reference sequence). The CDR3 loop reads CSAEGTTLGQYF. CDR3 nucleotide sequence: TGCAGTGCTGAGGGGACTACTCTCGGGCAGTACTTC.

In this sample, this clonotype turned up a few times. The chain combines TRBV6-5 with TRBJ2-7, with TRBD2 matching over 8 bases. Germline V CDR1 and CDR2: MNHEY, SVGAGI. The junction had 4 bases not matched to a gene; V was cut back by 0 bases and J by 3 bases. This CDR3 is 15 amino acids long. CDR3: CASSYSPGGSYEQYF. The CDR3 DNA is TGTGCCAGCAGTTACTCGCCGGGAGGGAGCTACGAGCAGTACTTC.